The sequence of this TCR beta chain was determined in a study of beta chain features in type 1 diabetes. The CDR3 length is 14 residues. Germline CDR1 is LNHDA and CDR2 is SQIVND (reference sequence). J gave up 6 bases and V 5 bases, and 9 bases lay outside the gene matches. Expressed TCRB transcripts were sequenced because the isolated RNA had all been reverse transcribed beforehand. Measured with immunoSEQ multiplex PCR; TCRdb has only the in-frame clones, and not every one. The table records 450,000 to 550,000 clones, about 30% of them present only once. The sequence was obtained from a man in his late teens or twenties in good health. The chain recombines TRBV19 with TRBJ2-7, with 8 nucleotides matching TRBD2. Sequenced input: naive CD4+ T cells from blood. The CDR3 region is CASSLSGGPTEQYF. The DNA of the CDR3 is TGTGCCAGTAGTTTGTCGGGAGGGCCAACCGAGCAGTACTTC.